This TCR beta chain was sequenced for a study of cytomegalovirus exposure and HLA in healthy donors. Deletions cut 0 bases from V and 3 bases from J, with 10 bases between. The CDR3 contains 14 residues. The V gene's germline CDR1 is SGHNT and CDR2 YYREEE (reference sequence). TCRdb's table, derived via immunoSEQ multiplex PCR, lists solely in-frame clones and lacks some. The table shows 150,000 to 200,000 clones, with more than 75% occurring only once. Sequenced: PBMCs. This sequence joins TRBV5-4 and TRBJ2-7; weak D call: TRBD1 (5 bases). The receptor was isolated from a woman aged 30 to 39 in good health and CMV-seronegative. CDR3 bases: TGTGCCAGCAGCTTGGGACAGTCAGGCTACGAGCAGTACTTC. It yields the protein CASSLGQSGYEQYF.